The 5 T cell receptor beta chains in this list originate from one sample, sequenced in a study of cytomegalovirus exposure and HLA in healthy donors. Amplification used 60 Vbeta primers and 13 Jbeta primers. Libraries were prepared by immunoSEQ multiplex PCR; TCRdb keeps only in-frame clonotypes and omits some of them. This sample carries fewer than 250,000 clones, more than 70% of them seen once, and the ten largest clones take about 1%. The sequenced material came from PBMCs. The receptor set was obtained from a woman aged 40 to 55 in good health and CMV-seronegative.

J is TRBJ2-3 and V is TRBV5-1; 7 bases match TRBD1. Trimming took 4 bases from V and 3 from J; bases not matched to a gene: 8. CDR3 length equals 15 residues. Germline V lookup: CDR1 SGHRS, CDR2 YFSETQ. The CDR3 sequence: CASSPDRVKTDTQYF. CDR3 bases: TGCGCCAGCAGCCCAGACAGGGTAAAAACAGATACGCAGTATTTT.

The CDR3 region is CASGGGRGENIQYF. For the CDR3, the DNA is TGTGCCAGCGGGGGCGGGAGGGGTGAAAACATTCAGTACTTC. This rearrangement joins TRBV2 to TRBJ2-4, with TRBD2 matching 9 bases. J gave up 5 bases and V 8 bases, and 7 bases lay outside the gene matches. From germline, CDR1 is SNHLY and CDR2 FYNNEI. This CDR3 has 14 residues.

This clone has just a few counts. This chain links TRBV7-3 with TRBJ2-1; 8 nucleotides align to TRBD2. V lost 5 bases to trimming and J lost 3 bases; unmatched junction nucleotides: 6. Germline V gene data show CDR1 as SGHTA and CDR2 as FQGTGA. CDR3 length: 15 residues. The CDR3 nucleotides read TGTGCCAGCAGCCCCGGAGCGGGAGACTACAATGAGCAGTTCTTC. Residues: CASSPGAGDYNEQFF.

The rearrangement joins TRBV6-1 to TRBJ1-5; no clear D. Germline loops: CDR1 MNHNS, CDR2 SASEGT. V lost 6 bases, J lost 0 bases, and 6 bases lay in between. The CDR3 has 13 amino acids. The CDR3 DNA is TGTGCCAGCAGAGCGGGTAGCAATCAGCCCCAGCATTTT. Its protein product is CASRAGSNQPQHF.

This clone showed up just a few times. The V call is TRBV7-2, the J call TRBJ2-7; 12 nucleotides agree with TRBD2. J was trimmed by 6 bases and V by 5 bases; bases with no gene match: 8. The CDR3 is 15 residues long. The V gene's germline CDR1 is SGHTA and CDR2 FQGNSA. In nucleotides, the CDR3 is TGTGCCAGCAGCAAGGATTTACTAGCGGGAGGCGAGCAGTACTTC. Protein: CASSKDLLAGGEQYF. Using reference TRBV7-2 and TRBJ2-7 for the parts outside the CDR3, the full variable domain is GAGVSQSPSNKVTEKGKDVELRCDPISGHTALYWYRQSLGQGLEFLIYFQGNSAPDKSGLPSDRFSAERTGGSVSTLTIQRTQQEDSAVYLCASSKDLLAGGEQYFGPGTRLTVT.